The sequence of this T cell receptor (beta chain) was determined in a study of monozygotic twins with inflammatory bowel disease. Overall study findings and caveats: Evidence failed to back one strong IBD-linked signal or clonotype. On the inverse Simpson index, IBD patients scored lower for TCRbeta diversity than healthy co-twins.

In regard to this clonotype: Its antigen is unidentified.

This CDR3 contains 16 residues. Per the germline V gene, CDR1 is SQVTM and CDR2 is ANQGSEA. TCRdb reworked the 5' RACE reads into one entry per CDR3 protein, no DNA. This table lists fewer than 550,000 distinct CDR3 sequences. The sequencing input was blood. The clonotype originates from a human donor with ulcerative colitis or Crohn's disease, or a healthy co-twin of an affected twin (not recorded which). This chain connects TRBV29-1 to TRBJ1-2; TCRdb designates TRBD1, a call that cannot be tested without DNA. The CDR3 loop is CSVEVRGGKYLGGYTF.